Below are 4 T cell receptor beta chains sequenced from a single sample in a study of cytomegalovirus exposure and HLA in healthy donors. The PCR used 60 Vbeta and 13 Jbeta primers. Repertoires were generated with immunoSEQ multiplex PCR, while TCRdb's copy carries only in-frame clones and drops some. The sample carries about 180,000 clones, over 75% recorded once. Sample: PBMCs. Every receptor here comes from a woman aged 25 to 39 in good health and CMV-seronegative.

The rearrangement uses TRBV29-1 and TRBJ2-3; TRBD1 aligns across 9 bases. Trimming cost V 6 bases and J 6 bases; bases outside gene matches: 7. This CDR3 is built from 13 residues. CDR1 and CDR2 from the germline V gene are SQVTM and ANQGSEA. The CDR3 DNA follows: TGCAGCGTCCCGACAGGGGGATACGATACGCAGTATTTT. This translates into CSVPTGGYDTQYF.

A single count supports this clone. The chain uses TRBV7-6 and TRBJ1-5; D not resolved. CDR3 size: 16 residues. Trimming shortened V by 1 base and J by 0 bases, and 10 bases separated the two germline ends. Germline values: CDR1 SGHVS, CDR2 FNYEAQ. In DNA form, the CDR3 reads TGTGCCAGCAGCTTAGGTCAGATTAATAGCAATCAGCCCCAGCATTTT. This translates into CASSLGQINSNQPQHF.

This sequence joins TRBV5-1 and TRBJ1-6; no reliable D call. Trimming took off 0 bases at V and 6 bases at J, with 13 bases between the two ends. Germline CDR1 is SGHRS and CDR2 is YFSETQ. This CDR3 has 16 residues. The CDR3 DNA is TGCGCCAGCAGCTTGGGACATAGAGTCGGTAATTCACCCCTCCACTTT. This codes for CASSLGHRVGNSPLHF.

This chain joins TRBV19 and TRBJ1-2; the match to TRBD1 covers 9 bases. With 7 bases clipped from V and 5 bases from J, the junction kept 8 bases outside the gene matches. The CDR3 runs to 14 residues. Germline loops: CDR1 LNHDA, CDR2 SQIVND (reference sequence). Here the CDR3 DNA reads TGTGCCAGTACCGGAGACAGGGGGTTGTATGGCTACACCTTC. Protein: CASTGDRGLYGYTF.